Listed below are T cell receptor beta chains from one sample, sequenced in a study of shared clonotypes between healthy human individuals. TCRdb keeps only in-frame clones here, not all; method: immunoSEQ multiplex PCR. Seen here are hundreds of thousands of clones, around 78% observed once, and the top ten hold around 11%. Specimen: PBMCs. Every receptor here comes from a woman aged 40 to 49 in good health. Some clones in this sample may be carry-over from other donors' samples. CDR3s include the opening cysteine and the closing phenylalanine or tryptophan. D genes are given only for firm matches. Size is stated for part of the rows, as once, few or many counts, or as a class when the clone is expanded.

CDR3 protein: CASSTLVNQPQHF
CDR3 DNA: TGTGCCAGCAGTACCCTTGTTAATCAGCCCCAGCATTTT
D gene: -
clone size: once
J gene: TRBJ1-5
V gene: TRBV6-5

CDR3 protein: CASRSLTGAGGYTF
CDR3 DNA: TGTGCCAGCAGGTCCTTAACAGGGGCGGGTGGCTACACCTTC
D gene: TRBD1
clone size: -
J gene: TRBJ1-2
V gene: TRBV6-5

CDR3 protein: CASSGRQGSYEQYF
CDR3 DNA: TGTGCCAGCAGCGGCCGACAGGGGTCCTACGAGCAGTACTTC
D gene: TRBD1
clone size: many
J gene: TRBJ2-7
V gene: TRBV5-6

CDR3 protein: CASSIPGQGAFYEQYF
CDR3 DNA: TGTGCCAGCAGTATTCCGGGACAGGGGGCTTTCTACGAGCAGTACTTC
D gene: TRBD1
clone size: -
J gene: TRBJ2-7
V gene: TRBV28

CDR3 protein: CASSPQRGITDTQYF
CDR3 DNA: TGTGCCAGCAGCCCCCAGCGGGGGATTACAGATACGCAGTATTTT
D gene: TRBD2
clone size: -
J gene: TRBJ2-3
V gene: TRBV6-5

CDR3 protein: CASSLTGWTEAFF
CDR3 DNA: TGTGCCAGCAGTTTGACAGGGTGGACTGAAGCTTTCTTT
D gene: TRBD1
clone size: few
J gene: TRBJ1-1
V gene: TRBV27

CDR3 protein: CASSLMDRLRTQYF
CDR3 DNA: TGCGCCAGCAGCTTGATGGACAGGTTGAGGACCCAGTACTTC
D gene: TRBD1
clone size: -
J gene: TRBJ2-5
V gene: TRBV5-1

CDR3 protein: CASSPPGGYSGNTIYF
CDR3 DNA: TGTGCCAGCTCACCACCGGGGGGATACTCTGGAAACACCATATATTTT
D gene: -
clone size: -
J gene: TRBJ1-3
V gene: TRBV18

CDR3 protein: CASSWTAASETQYF
CDR3 DNA: TGTGCCAGCAGTTGGACGGCGGCGTCGGAGACCCAGTACTTC
D gene: -
clone size: -
J gene: TRBJ2-5
V gene: TRBV28

CDR3 protein: CASSQDRERDEQFF
CDR3 DNA: TGTGCCAGCAGCCAAGATCGTGAGAGGGATGAGCAGTTCTTC
D gene: -
clone size: -
J gene: TRBJ2-1
V gene: TRBV4-2

CDR3 protein: CASSFPELRFQPQHF
CDR3 DNA: TGTGCCAGCAGTTTCCCAGAATTGAGATTTCAGCCCCAGCATTTT
D gene: -
clone size: few
J gene: TRBJ1-5
V gene: TRBV28

CDR3 protein: CASSVSRDVKTQYF
CDR3 DNA: TGTGCCAGCAGTGTTAGCAGGGACGTGAAGACCCAGTACTTC
D gene: -
clone size: -
J gene: TRBJ2-5
V gene: TRBV6-1

CDR3 protein: CASSGAKNIQYF
CDR3 DNA: TGTGCCAGCAGCGGCGCCAAAAACATTCAGTACTTC
D gene: -
clone size: -
J gene: TRBJ2-4
V gene: TRBV9

CDR3 protein: CASSLDSNYGYTF
CDR3 DNA: TGTGCCAGCAGTTTGGACTCCAACTATGGCTACACCTTC
D gene: -
clone size: -
J gene: TRBJ1-2
V gene: TRBV2